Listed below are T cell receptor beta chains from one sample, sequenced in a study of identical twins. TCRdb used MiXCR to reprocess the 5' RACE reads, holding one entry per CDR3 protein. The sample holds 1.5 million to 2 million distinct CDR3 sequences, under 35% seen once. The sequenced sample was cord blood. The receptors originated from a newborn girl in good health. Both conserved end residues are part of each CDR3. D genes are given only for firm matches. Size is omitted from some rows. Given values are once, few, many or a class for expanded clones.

CASSEALGAGYGYTF | TGTGCCAGCAGTGAAGCGCTCGGGGCGGGGTATGGCTACACCTTC | - | TRBJ1-2 | - | TRBV6-1
CASEKAGRLARNTQYF | TGTGCCAGCGAGAAGGCCGGCAGGCTAGCGAGGAATACGCAGTATTTT | once | TRBJ2-3 | - | TRBV2
CASSLVQASYGYTF | TGTGCCAGCAGTTTGGTCCAGGCTAGTTATGGCTACACCTTC | - | TRBJ1-2 | - | TRBV12-3/TRBV12-4
CASSRRDSLYNEQFF | TGTGCCAGCAGTCGCCGGGACTCCCTCTACAATGAGCAGTTCTTC | many | TRBJ2-1 | - | TRBV6-6
CSARDQRESNEQYF | TGCAGTGCTAGAGATCAGCGGGAGTCTAACGAGCAGTACTTC | - | TRBJ2-7 | TRBD2 | TRBV20-1
CASSLVASRGATQYF | TGTGCCAGCAGCTTAGTTGCTTCTAGGGGGGCTACGCAGTATTTT | few | TRBJ2-3 | - | TRBV7-6
CASSLRGGGTQFF | TGTGCCAGCAGTTTAAGAGGGGGGGGGACCCAGTTCTTC | - | TRBJ2-1 | - | TRBV12-3/TRBV12-4
CAISEQGRREKLFF | TGTGCCATCAGTGAGCAGGGAAGGAGGGAAAAACTGTTTTTT | few | TRBJ1-4 | - | TRBV10-3
CSAKTRFAYNEQYF | TGCAGTGCCAAAACTAGGTTTGCCTACAATGAGCAGTACTTC | - | TRBJ2-7 | - | TRBV20-1
CAWSGQPHQPQHF | TGTGCCTGGAGCGGTCAACCCCATCAGCCCCAGCATTTT | - | TRBJ1-5 | - | TRBV30
CASSQARSGGVTDTQYF | TGTGCCAGCAGCCAGGCGCGTAGCGGGGGGGTCACAGATACGCAGTATTTT | - | TRBJ2-3 | TRBD2 | TRBV4-2
CASSLGGGLYTEAFF | TGTGCCAGCAGCTTAGGCGGGGGGCTTTACACTGAAGCTTTCTTT | few | TRBJ1-1 | - | TRBV7-9
CASSLVGTDDYGYTF | TGCGCCAGCAGCTTAGTCGGGACGGATGACTATGGCTACACCTTC | - | TRBJ1-2 | - | TRBV5-1
CASSRVLGETNEKLFF | TGCGCCAGCAGCCGGGTATTAGGGGAAACTAATGAAAAACTGTTTTTT | - | TRBJ1-4 | - | TRBV5-1
CASSDQTGSNQPQHF | TGTGCCAGCAGTGACCAAACAGGGAGCAATCAGCCCCAGCATTTT | - | TRBJ1-5 | - | TRBV2
CATAGRGGNTEAFF | TGTGCCACGGCGGGCAGGGGAGGAAACACTGAAGCTTTCTTT | - | TRBJ1-1 | - | TRBV12-3/TRBV12-4
CASSPGIWGGGTEAFF | TGTGCCAGCAGCCCGGGAATTTGGGGAGGTGGGACTGAAGCTTTCTTT | few | TRBJ1-1 | - | TRBV7-2
CASSLKRASGVNEQFF | TGTGCCAGCAGCCTAAAAAGGGCTAGCGGTGTGAATGAGCAGTTCTTC | few | TRBJ2-1 | TRBD2 | TRBV6-2/TRBV6-3
CASSQDRGLTYNEQFF | TGTGCCAGCAGCCAAGATAGGGGACTAACCTACAATGAGCAGTTCTTC | - | TRBJ2-1 | TRBD2 | TRBV4-2
CSAAGLAGVWSYNEQYF | TGCAGTGCTGCGGGACTAGCGGGAGTGTGGTCCTACAATGAGCAGTACTTC | - | TRBJ2-5 | TRBD2 | TRBV20-1
CASRGGTDIGYTF | TGTGCCAGCAGAGGCGGGACCGATATTGGCTACACCTTC | - | TRBJ1-2 | - | TRBV2
CASSLSGNGNQPQHF | TGTGCCAGCAGCTTGTCGGGGAATGGGAATCAGCCCCAGCATTTT | - | TRBJ1-5 | - | TRBV7-9
CASSKGQTSGESGELFF | TGTGCCAGCAGCAAAGGCCAGACTAGCGGGGAATCCGGGGAGCTGTTTTTT | few | TRBJ2-2 | - | TRBV21-1
CATSDFQGANTGELFF | TGTGCCACCAGTGATTTCCAGGGGGCGAACACCGGGGAGCTGTTTTTT | - | TRBJ2-2 | TRBD1 | TRBV24-1
CASSQFRDSPLHF | TGTGCCAGCAGCCAATTCCGGGATTCACCCCTCCACTTT | - | TRBJ1-6 | - | TRBV16
CATSRDGTVCTF | TGTGCCACCAGCAGAGATGGGACAGTTTGCACCTTC | - | TRBJ1-2 | TRBD1 | TRBV15
CASSPARVEQFF | TGTGCCAGCAGTCCCGCCCGTGTTGAGCAGTTCTTC | - | TRBJ2-1 | - | TRBV12-3/TRBV12-4
CASSYWGGQLSSYEQYF | TGTGCCAGCAGTTACTGGGGGGGACAGTTGAGCTCCTACGAGCAGTACTTC | many | TRBJ2-7 | - | TRBV6-6
CASSLGAGGNTGELFF | TGTGCCAGCAGTTTGGGAGCGGGGGGGAACACCGGGGAGCTGTTTTTT | - | TRBJ2-2 | TRBD2 | TRBV27
CASSPGWGIYGYTF | TGTGCCAGCAGCCCAGGATGGGGGATCTATGGCTACACCTTC | - | TRBJ1-2 | - | TRBV7-9
CASSTGRLQETQYF | TGTGCCAGCAGTACCGGACGGCTCCAAGAGACCCAGTACTTC | - | TRBJ2-5 | - | TRBV28
CASSISDRGYGYTF | TGTGCCAGCAGCATTTCAGACAGGGGCTATGGCTACACCTTC | few | TRBJ1-2 | TRBD1 | TRBV7-8
CASSPLTASGGTDTQYF | TGTGCCAGCTCACCACTTACGGCTAGCGGGGGCACAGATACGCAGTATTTT | few | TRBJ2-3 | TRBD2 | TRBV18
CASSSDLAGSPYEQYF | TGTGCCAGCAGTTCGGATCTAGCGGGGTCCCCCTACGAGCAGTACTTC | - | TRBJ2-7 | TRBD2 | TRBV12-3/TRBV12-4
CATSRTGSSGNTIYF | TGTGCCACCAGCAGAACAGGGAGCTCTGGAAACACCATATATTTT | - | TRBJ1-3 | - | TRBV15
CASSQRGQGNSPLHF | TGTGCCAGCTCCCAAAGGGGACAGGGTAATTCACCCCTCCACTTT | few | TRBJ1-6 | TRBD1 | TRBV6-6
CASSQDSGGNQPQHF | TGTGCCAGCAGCCAAGATTCAGGGGGGAATCAGCCCCAGCATTTT | many | TRBJ1-5 | TRBD1 | TRBV3-1
CSAGTGGSGNTIYF | TGCAGTGCTGGGACAGGGGGCTCTGGAAACACCATATATTTT | - | TRBJ1-3 | TRBD1 | TRBV20-1
CASSLFDTYNEQFF | TGCGCCAGCAGCTTGTTCGACACCTACAATGAGCAGTTCTTC | - | TRBJ2-1 | - | TRBV5-1
CASSFGTSVRETQYF | TGTGCCAGCAGCTTCGGGACTAGCGTACGAGAGACCCAGTACTTC | - | TRBJ2-5 | TRBD2 | TRBV7-2
CASSQEGLGIDTQYF | TGCGCCAGCAGCCAAGAGGGACTAGGCATAGATACGCAGTATTTT | few | TRBJ2-3 | TRBD2 | TRBV4-1
CASSNRQGTDTQYF | TGCGCCAGCAGCAACCGACAGGGCACAGATACGCAGTATTTT | - | TRBJ2-3 | - | TRBV5-1